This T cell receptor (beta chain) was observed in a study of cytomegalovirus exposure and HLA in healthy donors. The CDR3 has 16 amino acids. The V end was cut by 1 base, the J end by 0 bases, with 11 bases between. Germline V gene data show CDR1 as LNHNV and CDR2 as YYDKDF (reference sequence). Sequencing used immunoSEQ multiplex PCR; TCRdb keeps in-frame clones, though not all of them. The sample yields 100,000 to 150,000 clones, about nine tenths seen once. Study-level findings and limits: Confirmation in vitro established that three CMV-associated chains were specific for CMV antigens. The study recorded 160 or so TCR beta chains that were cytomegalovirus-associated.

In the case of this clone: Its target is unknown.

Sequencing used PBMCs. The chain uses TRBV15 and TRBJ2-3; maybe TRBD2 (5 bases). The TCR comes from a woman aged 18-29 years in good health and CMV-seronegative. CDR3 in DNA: TGTGCCACCAGCAGAGGTGGGAGCCCGAGCACAGATACGCAGTATTTT. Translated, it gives CATSRGGSPSTDTQYF.